The sequence of this T cell receptor (beta chain) was determined in a study of identical twins. Study-wide points: Twin pairs had excess sharing that was weaker in beta out-of-frame sequences. Zero-insertion results could be subject to partial confounding by invariant MAIT and iNKT cells. The more abundant beta clonotypes in cord blood had fewer insertions, and memory repertoires did not show this.

The trim removed 6 bases at V and 6 bases at J, leaving 11 bases unmatched. CDR3 length: 16 amino acids. The germline V gene encodes CDR1 DFQATT and CDR2 SNEGSKA (reference sequence). This clonotype has just a few counts. The antigen is not known. TCRdb re-derived calls from the 5' RACE reads in MiXCR, one entry per CDR3 protein. In the table there are roughly 350,000 distinct CDR3 sequences, 9% to 15% of which are singletons. Donors uniformly comprised healthy Caucasians. These sequences were also reported in another study, on yellow fever vaccine responses in identical twins.

This chain joins TRBV20-1 and TRBJ2-1; 13 bases line up with TRBD2. The clonotype comes from a woman aged 18 to 35 in good health. Material for sequencing was CD8+ T cells sorted from blood. The CDR3 DNA sequence: TGCAGTGCCTTACCCGGGACTAGCGGGGAGTTCAATGAGCAGTTCTTC. Its protein is CSALPGTSGEFNEQFF.